This T cell receptor beta chain was obtained from a study of cytomegalovirus exposure and HLA in healthy donors. Germline V gene data show CDR1 as MDHEN and CDR2 as SYDVKM. The CDR3 runs to 15 residues. The V segment lost 7 bases and the J segment 6 bases; nucleotides outside the gene matches: 13. Primers for the PCR totalled 60 Vbeta and 13 Jbeta. Repertoires were generated with immunoSEQ multiplex PCR, while TCRdb's copy carries only in-frame clones and drops some. In the table there are 100,000 to 150,000 clones, under 85% of which are singletons. Sequenced input: PBMCs. The TCR was taken from a woman in her forties in good health and CMV-seropositive. The chain recombines TRBV28 with TRBJ2-5, with 8 bases fitting TRBD1. The CDR3 loop is CASTLGQGLLKTQYF. CDR3 DNA: TGTGCCAGCACCTTAGGACAGGGTTTATTGAAGACCCAGTACTTC.